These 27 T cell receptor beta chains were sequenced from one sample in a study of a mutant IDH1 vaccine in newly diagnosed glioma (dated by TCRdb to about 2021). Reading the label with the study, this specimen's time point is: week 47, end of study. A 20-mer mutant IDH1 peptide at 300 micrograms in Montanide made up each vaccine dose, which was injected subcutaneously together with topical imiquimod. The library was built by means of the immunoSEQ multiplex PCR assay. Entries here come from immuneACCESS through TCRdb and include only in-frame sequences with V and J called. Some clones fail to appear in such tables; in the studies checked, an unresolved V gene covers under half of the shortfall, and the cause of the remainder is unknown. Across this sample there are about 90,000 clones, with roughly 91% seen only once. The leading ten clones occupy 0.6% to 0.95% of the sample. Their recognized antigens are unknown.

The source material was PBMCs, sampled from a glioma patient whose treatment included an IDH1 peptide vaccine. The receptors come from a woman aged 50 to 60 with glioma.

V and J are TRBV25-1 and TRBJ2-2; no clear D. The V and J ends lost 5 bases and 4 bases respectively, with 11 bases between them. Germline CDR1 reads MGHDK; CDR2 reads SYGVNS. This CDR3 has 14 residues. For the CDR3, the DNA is TGTGCCAGCAGTACCCAGGTCGCCACCGGGGAGCTGTTTTTT. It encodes CASSTQVATGELFF.

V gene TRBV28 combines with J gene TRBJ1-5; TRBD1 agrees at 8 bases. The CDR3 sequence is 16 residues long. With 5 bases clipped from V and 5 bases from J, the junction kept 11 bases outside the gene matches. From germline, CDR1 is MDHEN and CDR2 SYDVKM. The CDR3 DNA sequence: TGTGCCAGCAGTGGTATAGACAGGGGCGCGGATCAGCCCCAGCATTTT. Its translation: CASSGIDRGADQPQHF.

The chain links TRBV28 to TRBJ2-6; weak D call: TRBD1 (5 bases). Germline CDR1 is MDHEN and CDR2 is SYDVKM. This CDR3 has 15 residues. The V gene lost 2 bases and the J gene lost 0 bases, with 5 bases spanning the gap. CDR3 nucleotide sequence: TGTGCCAGCAGTTTAGACAGCTCTGGGGCCAACGTCCTGACTTTC. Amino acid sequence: CASSLDSSGANVLTF.

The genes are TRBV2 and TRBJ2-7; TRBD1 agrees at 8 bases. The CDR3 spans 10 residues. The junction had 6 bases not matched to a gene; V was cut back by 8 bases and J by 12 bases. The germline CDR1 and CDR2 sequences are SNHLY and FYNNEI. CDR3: CASARDRSYF. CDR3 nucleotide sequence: TGTGCCAGCGCCCGGGACAGGTCGTACTTC.

DNA of the CDR3: TGTGCCAGCAGTACTCAGGGGTATGGCTCTGGAAACACCATATATTTT. It codes for CASSTQGYGSGNTIYF. This chain uses TRBV28 with TRBJ1-3, with D maybe TRBD1 (6 bases). This CDR3 is built from 16 residues. The germline V and J ends were trimmed by 5 bases and 0 bases, with 14 bases remaining between them. Per germline, CDR1 MDHEN and CDR2 SYDVKM. Full variable domain (outside the CDR3, taken from reference TRBV28 and TRBJ1-3): DVKVTQSSRYLVKRTGEKVFLECVQDMDHENMFWYRQDPGLGLRLIYFSYDVKMKEKGDIPEGYSVSREKKERFSLILESASTNQTSMYLCASSTQGYGSGNTIYFGEGSWLTVV.

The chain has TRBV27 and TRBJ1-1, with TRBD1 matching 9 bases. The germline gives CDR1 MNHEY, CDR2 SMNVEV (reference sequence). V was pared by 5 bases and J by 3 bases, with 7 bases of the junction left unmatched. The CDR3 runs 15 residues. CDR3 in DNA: TGTGCCAGCAGTGGAAGACAGGGGGTGGACACTGAAGCTTTCTTT. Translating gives CASSGRQGVDTEAFF.

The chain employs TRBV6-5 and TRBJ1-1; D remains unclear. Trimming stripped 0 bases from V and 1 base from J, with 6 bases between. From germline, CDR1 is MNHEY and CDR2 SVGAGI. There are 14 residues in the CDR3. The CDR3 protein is CASSYSTGNTEAFF. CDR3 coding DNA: TGTGCCAGCAGTTACTCGACGGGGAACACTGAAGCTTTCTTT.

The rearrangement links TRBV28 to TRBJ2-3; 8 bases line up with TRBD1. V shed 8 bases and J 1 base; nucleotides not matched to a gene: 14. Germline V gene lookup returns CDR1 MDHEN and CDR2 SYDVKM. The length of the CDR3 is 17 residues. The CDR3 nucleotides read TGTGCCAGCTCCGATCGCGGACAGGGCAAGGGCACAGATACGCAGTATTTT. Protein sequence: CASSDRGQGKGTDTQYF.

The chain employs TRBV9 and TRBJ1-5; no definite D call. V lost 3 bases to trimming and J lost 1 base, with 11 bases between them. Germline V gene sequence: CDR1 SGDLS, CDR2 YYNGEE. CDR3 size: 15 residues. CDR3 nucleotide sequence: TGTGCCAGCAGCGGCTCAAGTACGAGCAATCAGCCCCAGCATTTT. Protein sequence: CASSGSSTSNQPQHF.

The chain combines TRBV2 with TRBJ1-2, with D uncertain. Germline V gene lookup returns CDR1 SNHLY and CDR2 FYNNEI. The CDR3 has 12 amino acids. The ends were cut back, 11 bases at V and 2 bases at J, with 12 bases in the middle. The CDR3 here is CASPDDNYGYTF. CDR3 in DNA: TGTGCCTCCCCGGACGACAACTATGGCTACACCTTC.

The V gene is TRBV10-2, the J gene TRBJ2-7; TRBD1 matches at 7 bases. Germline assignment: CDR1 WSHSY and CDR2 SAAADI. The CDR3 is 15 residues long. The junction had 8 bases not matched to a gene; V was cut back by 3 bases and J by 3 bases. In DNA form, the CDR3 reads TGCGCCAGCAGTGAAGGTGCGAGACAGGGCTACGAGCAGTACTTC. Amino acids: CASSEGARQGYEQYF.

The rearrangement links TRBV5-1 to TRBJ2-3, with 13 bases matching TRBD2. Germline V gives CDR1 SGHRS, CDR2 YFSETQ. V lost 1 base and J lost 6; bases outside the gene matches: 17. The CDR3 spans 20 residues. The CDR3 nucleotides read TGCGCCAGCAGCTTGTCTGGGACTAGCGGGACAATAACCTCCAGGGATACGCAGTATTTT. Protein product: CASSLSGTSGTITSRDTQYF.

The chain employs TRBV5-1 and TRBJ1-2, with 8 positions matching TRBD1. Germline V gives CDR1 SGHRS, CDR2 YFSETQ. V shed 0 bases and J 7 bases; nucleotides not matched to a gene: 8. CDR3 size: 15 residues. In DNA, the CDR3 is TGCGCCAGCAGCTTGGAGACAGGGGCTACGAGTGGCTACACCTTC. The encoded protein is CASSLETGATSGYTF.

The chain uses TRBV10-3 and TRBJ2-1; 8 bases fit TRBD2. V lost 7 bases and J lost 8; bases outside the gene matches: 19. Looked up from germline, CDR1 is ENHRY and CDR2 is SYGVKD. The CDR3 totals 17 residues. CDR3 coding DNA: TGTGCCATCATGGACCCGTGGGCGGCGGGAGGCATCGATGAGCAGTTCTTC. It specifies CAIMDPWAAGGIDEQFF.

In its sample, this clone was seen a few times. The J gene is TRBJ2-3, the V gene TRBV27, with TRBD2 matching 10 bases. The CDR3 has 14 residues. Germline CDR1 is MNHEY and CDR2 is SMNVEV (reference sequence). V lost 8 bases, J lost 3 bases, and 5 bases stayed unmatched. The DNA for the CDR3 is TGTGCCAGCCCTAGCGGGAGAGGAACAGATACGCAGTATTTT. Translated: CASPSGRGTDTQYF.

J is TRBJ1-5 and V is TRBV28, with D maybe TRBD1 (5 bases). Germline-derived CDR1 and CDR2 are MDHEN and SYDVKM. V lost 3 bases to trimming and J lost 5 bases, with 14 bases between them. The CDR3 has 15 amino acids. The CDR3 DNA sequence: TGTGCCAGCAGTTTTTTAGGGGCGGGAGATCAGCCCCAGCATTTT. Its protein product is CASSFLGAGDQPQHF.

CDR3 protein: CASSYEPAMNTEAFF. The CDR3, as DNA: TGTGCCAGCAGTTACGAGCCAGCCATGAACACTGAAGCTTTCTTT. The chain employs TRBV6-5 and TRBJ1-1, with D hard to call. The CDR3 sequence is 15 residues long. Germline loops: CDR1 MNHEY, CDR2 SVGAGI. Trimming took 2 bases from V and 0 from J, leaving 10 bases between them.

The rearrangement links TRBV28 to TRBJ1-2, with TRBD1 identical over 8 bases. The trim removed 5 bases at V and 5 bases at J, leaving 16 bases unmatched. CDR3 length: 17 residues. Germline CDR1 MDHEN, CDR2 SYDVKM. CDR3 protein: CASSLRSGQALWYGYTF. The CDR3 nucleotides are TGTGCCAGCAGTCTGAGATCGGGACAGGCTCTGTGGTATGGCTACACCTTC.

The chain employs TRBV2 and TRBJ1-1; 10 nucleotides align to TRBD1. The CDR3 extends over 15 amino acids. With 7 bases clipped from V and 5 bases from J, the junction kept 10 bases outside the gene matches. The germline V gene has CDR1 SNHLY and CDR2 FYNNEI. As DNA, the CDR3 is TGTGCCAGCAATCGGGACAGGGGAAGAGGGACTGAAGCTTTCTTT. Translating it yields CASNRDRGRGTEAFF.

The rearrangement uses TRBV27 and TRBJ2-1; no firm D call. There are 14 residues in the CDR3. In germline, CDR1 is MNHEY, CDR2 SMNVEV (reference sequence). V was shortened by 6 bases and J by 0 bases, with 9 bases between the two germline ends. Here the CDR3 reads CASRDGSSYNEQFF. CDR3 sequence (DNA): TGTGCCAGCAGGGACGGTAGCTCCTACAATGAGCAGTTCTTC.

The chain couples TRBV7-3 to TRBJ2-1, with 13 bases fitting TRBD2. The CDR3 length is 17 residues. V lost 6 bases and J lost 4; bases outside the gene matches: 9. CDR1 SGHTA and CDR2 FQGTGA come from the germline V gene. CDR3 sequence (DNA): TGTGCCAGCAGGCTCAGGACTAGCGGGGGCCCTTACAATGAGCAGTTCTTC. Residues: CASRLRTSGGPYNEQFF.

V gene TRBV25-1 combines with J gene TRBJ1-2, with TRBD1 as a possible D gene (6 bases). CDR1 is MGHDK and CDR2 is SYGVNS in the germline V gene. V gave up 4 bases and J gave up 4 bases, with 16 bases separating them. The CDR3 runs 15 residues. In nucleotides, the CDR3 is TGTGCCAGCAGTGCGACTCTCGGGGGGCCCTATGGCTACACCTTC. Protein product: CASSATLGGPYGYTF.

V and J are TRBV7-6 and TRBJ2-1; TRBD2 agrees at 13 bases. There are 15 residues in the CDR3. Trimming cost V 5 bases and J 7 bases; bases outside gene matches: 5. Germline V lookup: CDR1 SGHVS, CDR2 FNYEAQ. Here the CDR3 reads CASSPGLAGSNEQFF. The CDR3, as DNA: TGTGCCAGCAGCCCGGGACTAGCGGGATCAAATGAGCAGTTCTTC.

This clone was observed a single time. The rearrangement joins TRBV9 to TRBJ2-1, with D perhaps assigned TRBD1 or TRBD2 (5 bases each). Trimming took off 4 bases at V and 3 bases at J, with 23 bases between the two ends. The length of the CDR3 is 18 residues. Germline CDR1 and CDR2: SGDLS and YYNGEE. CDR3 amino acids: CASSPLGVRQGNYNEQFF. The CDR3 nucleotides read TGTGCCAGCAGCCCATTGGGGGTGAGGCAGGGTAACTACAATGAGCAGTTCTTC.

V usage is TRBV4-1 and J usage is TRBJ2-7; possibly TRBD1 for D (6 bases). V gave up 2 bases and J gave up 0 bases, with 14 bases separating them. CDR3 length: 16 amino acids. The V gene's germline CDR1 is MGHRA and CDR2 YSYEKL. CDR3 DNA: TGCGCCAGCAGCCAAACAGGGCGCCAGGGCTCCTACGAGCAGTACTTC. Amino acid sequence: CASSQTGRQGSYEQYF.

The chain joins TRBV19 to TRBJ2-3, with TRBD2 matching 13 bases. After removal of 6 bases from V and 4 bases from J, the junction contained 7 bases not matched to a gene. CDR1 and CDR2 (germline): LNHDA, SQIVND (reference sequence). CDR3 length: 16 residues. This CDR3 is CASSWTSGSGADTQYF. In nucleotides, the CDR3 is TGTGCCAGTAGCTGGACTAGCGGGAGTGGAGCAGATACGCAGTATTTT.

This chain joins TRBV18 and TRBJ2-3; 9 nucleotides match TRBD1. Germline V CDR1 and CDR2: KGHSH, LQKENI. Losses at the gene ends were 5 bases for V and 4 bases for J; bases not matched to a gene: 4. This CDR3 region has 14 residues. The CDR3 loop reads CASSMDRGSDTQYF. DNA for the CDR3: TGTGCCAGCTCAATGGACAGGGGTTCAGATACGCAGTATTTT.